Each of the 3 T cell receptor beta chains below was sequenced from the same sample in a study of blood T cell repertoires in COVID-19. The table came from immunoSEQ multiplex PCR; TCRdb's copy has only in-frame clones and leaves some out. The sample comprises over 150,000 clones, about 73% of which are singletons, and roughly 1.7% rests with the top ten. Sequenced input: peripheral blood. Receptor source: an elderly man with acute or convalescent COVID-19.

The chain is built from TRBV6-5 and TRBJ2-7; 8 bases are a match to TRBD1. The CDR3 totals 15 residues. Germline V lookup: CDR1 MNHEY, CDR2 SVGAGI. Trimming cost V 4 bases and J 2 bases; bases outside gene matches: 7. As DNA, the CDR3 is TGTGCCAGCAGTTTTACCCCGGGACAGGCCTACGAGCAGTACTTC. Protein product: CASSFTPGQAYEQYF.

This clone was counted between two and nine times. The V gene is TRBV29-1, the J gene TRBJ1-1; D might be TRBD1 (6 bases). Trimming stripped 7 bases from V and 2 bases from J, with 17 bases between. The CDR3 covers 14 residues. Germline V gene data show CDR1 as SQVTM and CDR2 as ANQGSEA. The DNA for the CDR3 is TGCAGCGCTCTATTGCCAGGGGCCAACACTGAAGCTTTCTTT. Translated, it gives CSALLPGANTEAFF.

This clone occurred many times. The chain employs TRBV3-1 (or the pseudogene TRBV3-2) and TRBJ1-2, with a possible D match to TRBD1 (6 bases). CDR1 is LGHDT, CDR2 YNNKEL, per germline (reference sequence). V lost 0 bases, J lost 7 bases, and 18 bases lay in between. CDR3 length: 16 residues. In nucleotides, the CDR3 is TGTGCCAGCAGCCAAGACTCCGGGACAAGGCGACGTGGCTACACCTTC. This codes for CASSQDSGTRRRGYTF.